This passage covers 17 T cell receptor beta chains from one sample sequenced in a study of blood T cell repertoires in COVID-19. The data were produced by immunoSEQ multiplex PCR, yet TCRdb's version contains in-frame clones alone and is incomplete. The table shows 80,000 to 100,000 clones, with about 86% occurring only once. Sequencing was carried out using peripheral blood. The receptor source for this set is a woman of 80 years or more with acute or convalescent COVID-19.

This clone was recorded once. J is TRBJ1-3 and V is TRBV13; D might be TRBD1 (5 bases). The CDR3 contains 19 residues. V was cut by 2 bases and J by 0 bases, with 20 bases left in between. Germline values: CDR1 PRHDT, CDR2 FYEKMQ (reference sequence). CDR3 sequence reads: CASSLIPFLQANSGNTIYF. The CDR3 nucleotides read TGTGCCAGCAGCTTAATCCCCTTTCTACAGGCTAACTCTGGAAACACCATATATTTT.

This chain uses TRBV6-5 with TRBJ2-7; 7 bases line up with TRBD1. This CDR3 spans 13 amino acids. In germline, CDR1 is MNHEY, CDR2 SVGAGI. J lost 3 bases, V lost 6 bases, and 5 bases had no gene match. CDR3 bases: TGTGCCAGCAGCCTTACAGGGGACTACGAGCAGTACTTC. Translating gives CASSLTGDYEQYF.

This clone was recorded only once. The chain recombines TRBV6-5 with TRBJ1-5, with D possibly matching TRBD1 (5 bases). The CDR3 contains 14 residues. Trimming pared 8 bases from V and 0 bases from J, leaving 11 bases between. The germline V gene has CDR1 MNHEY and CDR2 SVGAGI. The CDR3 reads CASDRQYSNQPQHF. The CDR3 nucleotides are TGTGCCAGCGACCGACAGTATAGCAATCAGCCCCAGCATTTT.

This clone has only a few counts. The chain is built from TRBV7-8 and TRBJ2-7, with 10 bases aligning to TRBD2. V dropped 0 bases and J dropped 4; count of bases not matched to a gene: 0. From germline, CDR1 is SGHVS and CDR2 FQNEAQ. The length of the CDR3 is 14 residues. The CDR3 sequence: CASSLAGLAYEQYF. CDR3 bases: TGTGCCAGCAGCTTAGCGGGACTAGCGTACGAGCAGTACTTC.

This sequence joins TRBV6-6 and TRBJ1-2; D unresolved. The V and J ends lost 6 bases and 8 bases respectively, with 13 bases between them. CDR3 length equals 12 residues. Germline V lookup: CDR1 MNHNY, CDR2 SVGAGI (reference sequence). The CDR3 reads CASRDPSGGYTF. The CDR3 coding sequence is TGTGCCAGCAGGGACCCTTCGGGGGGCTACACCTTC.

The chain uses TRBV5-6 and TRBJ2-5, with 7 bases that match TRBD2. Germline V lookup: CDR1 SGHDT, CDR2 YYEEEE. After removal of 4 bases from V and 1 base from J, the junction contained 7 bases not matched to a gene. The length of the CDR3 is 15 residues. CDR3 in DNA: TGTGCCAGCAGCCCGAGCGGGGCTCTCCAAGAGACCCAGTACTTC. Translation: CASSPSGALQETQYF.

CDR3: CASSFPKTGELFF. As DNA, the CDR3 is TGTGCCAGCAGCTTTCCTAAAACCGGGGAGCTGTTTTTT. This chain uses TRBV5-4 with TRBJ2-2; D gene unclear. Germline assignment: CDR1 SGHNT and CDR2 YYREEE (reference sequence). The V gene lost 2 bases and the J gene lost 5 bases, with 7 bases spanning the gap. The CDR3 sequence is 13 residues long. The variable domain in full, with the rest retrieved from reference TRBV5-4 and TRBJ2-2, is ETGVTQSPTHLIKTRGQQVTLRCSSQSGHNTVSWYQQALGQGPQFIFQYYREEENGRGNFPPRFSGLQFPNYSSELNVNALELDDSALYLCASSFPKTGELFFGEGSRLTVL.

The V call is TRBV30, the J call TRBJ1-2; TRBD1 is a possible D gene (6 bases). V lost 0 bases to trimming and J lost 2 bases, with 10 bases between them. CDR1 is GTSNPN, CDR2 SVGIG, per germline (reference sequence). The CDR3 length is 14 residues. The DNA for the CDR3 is TGTGCCTGGAGTGTAAGGGGACAAAACTATGGCTACACCTTC. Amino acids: CAWSVRGQNYGYTF.

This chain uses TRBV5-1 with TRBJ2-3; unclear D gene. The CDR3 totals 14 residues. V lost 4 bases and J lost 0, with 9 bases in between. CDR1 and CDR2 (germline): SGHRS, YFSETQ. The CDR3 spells CASSPSPSTDTQYF. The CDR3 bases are TGCGCCAGCAGCCCCAGTCCTAGCACAGATACGCAGTATTTT.

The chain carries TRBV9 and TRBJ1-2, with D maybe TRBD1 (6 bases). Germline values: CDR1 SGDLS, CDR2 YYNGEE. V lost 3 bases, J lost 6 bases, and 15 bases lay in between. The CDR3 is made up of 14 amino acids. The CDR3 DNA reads TGTGCCAGCAGCGCCCGAACAGGGAGAGATGGCTACACCTTC. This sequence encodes CASSARTGRDGYTF.

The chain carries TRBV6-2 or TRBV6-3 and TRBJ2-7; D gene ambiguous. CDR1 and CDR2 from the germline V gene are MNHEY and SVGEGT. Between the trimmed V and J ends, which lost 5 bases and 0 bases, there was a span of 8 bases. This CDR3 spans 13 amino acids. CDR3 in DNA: TGTGCCAGCAGTGACTTCAGCTCCTACGAGCAGTACTTC. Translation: CASSDFSSYEQYF.

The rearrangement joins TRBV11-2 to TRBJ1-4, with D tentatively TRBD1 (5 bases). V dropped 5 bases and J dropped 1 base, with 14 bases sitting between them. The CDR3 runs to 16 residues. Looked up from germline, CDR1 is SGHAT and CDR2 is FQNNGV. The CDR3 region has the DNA TGTGCCAGCAGCCACCTTAGGGGCAGAACTAATGAAAAACTGTTTTTT. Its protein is CASSHLRGRTNEKLFF.

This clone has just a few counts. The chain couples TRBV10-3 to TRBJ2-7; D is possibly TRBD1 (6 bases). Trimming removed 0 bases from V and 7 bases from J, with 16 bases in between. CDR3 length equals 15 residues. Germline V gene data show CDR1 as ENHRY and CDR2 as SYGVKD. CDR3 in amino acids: CAISESRQVLGEQYF. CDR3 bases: TGTGCCATCAGTGAGTCGAGACAGGTGCTTGGAGAGCAGTACTTC.

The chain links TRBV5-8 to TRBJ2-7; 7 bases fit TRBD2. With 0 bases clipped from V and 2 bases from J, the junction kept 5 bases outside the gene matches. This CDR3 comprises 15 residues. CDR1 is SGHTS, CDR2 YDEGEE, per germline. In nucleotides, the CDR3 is TGTGCCAGCAGCTTGGTAGGCGGGAGCGCCTACGAGCAGTACTTC. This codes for CASSLVGGSAYEQYF.

The CDR3 nucleotides read TGTGCCACCAGTGATGGGGACAGGCCAAATCAGCCCCAGCATTTT. Protein sequence: CATSDGDRPNQPQHF. This chain uses TRBV24-1 with TRBJ1-5; the match to TRBD1 covers 8 bases. From germline, CDR1 is KGHDR and CDR2 SFDVKD. The CDR3 has 15 residues. The J segment lost 4 bases and the V segment lost 3 bases, leaving 4 bases of the junction unmatched.

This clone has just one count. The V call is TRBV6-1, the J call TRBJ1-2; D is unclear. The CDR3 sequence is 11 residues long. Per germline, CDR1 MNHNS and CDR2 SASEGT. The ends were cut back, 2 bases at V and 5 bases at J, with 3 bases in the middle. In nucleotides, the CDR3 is TGTGCCAGCAGTGAACAGTATGGCTACACCTTC. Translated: CASSEQYGYTF.

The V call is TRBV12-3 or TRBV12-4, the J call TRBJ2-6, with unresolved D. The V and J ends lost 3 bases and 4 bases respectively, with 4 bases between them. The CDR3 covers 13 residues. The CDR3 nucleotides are TGTGCCAGCAGTTTGGGCGGGGCCAACGTCCTGACTTTC. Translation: CASSLGGANVLTF.